A selection of T cell receptor beta chains follows, all from one sample in a study of blood T cell repertoires in COVID-19. Method: immunoSEQ multiplex PCR; TCRdb's copy keeps in-frame clones and lacks some. The repertoire holds approximately 84,000 clones, with around three quarters as singletons. Sequenced input: peripheral blood. Receptors were obtained from a man aged 45-65 years with active or convalescent COVID-19. Each CDR3 is given with its conserved first and last residue. Fields, in order: D gene, V gene, clone size, J gene, CDR3 DNA, CDR3 protein. A D gene is named only where the DNA matches it firmly. Part of the rows lack a size; the others show once, few, many or a class for expanded clones.

d_call: -
v_call: TRBV6-6
clone_size: -
j_call: TRBJ2-3
cdr3_nt: TGTGCCAGCAGTCGGGGGGCAGGCGATACGCAGTATTTT
cdr3_aa: CASSRGAGDTQYF

d_call: -
v_call: TRBV27
clone_size: many
j_call: TRBJ1-5
cdr3_nt: TGTGCCAGCAGTTTAGGGAGGGGGGCTGAGCCCCAGCATTTT
cdr3_aa: CASSLGRGAEPQHF

d_call: -
v_call: TRBV4-3
clone_size: -
j_call: TRBJ2-1
cdr3_nt: TGCGCCAGCAGCCAAGACCAGCGGAATGAGCAGTTCTTC
cdr3_aa: CASSQDQRNEQFF

d_call: TRBD2
v_call: TRBV6-5
clone_size: -
j_call: TRBJ2-1
cdr3_nt: TGTGCCAGCAGTTACTCTGGCGGGGGGGCAAGTAATGAGCAGTTCTTC
cdr3_aa: CASSYSGGGASNEQFF

d_call: TRBD2
v_call: TRBV11-2
clone_size: few
j_call: TRBJ2-4
cdr3_nt: TGTGCCAGCAGCCCACTAGCGAACATTCAGTACTTC
cdr3_aa: CASSPLANIQYF

d_call: -
v_call: TRBV13
clone_size: once
j_call: TRBJ2-3
cdr3_nt: TGTGCCAGCAGCGCGAACTCACAGGCCTTGGGCACAGATACGCAGTATTTT
cdr3_aa: CASSANSQALGTDTQYF

d_call: TRBD2
v_call: TRBV9
clone_size: -
j_call: TRBJ2-1
cdr3_nt: TGTGCCACCAGCCTGGGAGGGGCTTCCTACAATGAGCAGTTCTTC
cdr3_aa: CATSLGGASYNEQFF

d_call: TRBD2
v_call: TRBV4-1
clone_size: once
j_call: TRBJ2-2
cdr3_nt: TGCGCCAGCAGCCCGGGACTAGCGGGGAGCGGGGAGCTGTTTTTT
cdr3_aa: CASSPGLAGSGELFF

d_call: -
v_call: TRBV7-8
clone_size: -
j_call: TRBJ2-7
cdr3_nt: TGTGCCAGCAGCCCGGGTCCCTACGAGCAGTACTTC
cdr3_aa: CASSPGPYEQYF

d_call: TRBD1
v_call: TRBV19
clone_size: -
j_call: TRBJ1-2
cdr3_nt: TGTGCCAGTAGTATAGAAGGGACAGTTACTGGCTACACCTTC
cdr3_aa: CASSIEGTVTGYTF

d_call: TRBD2
v_call: TRBV7-9
clone_size: -
j_call: TRBJ2-5
cdr3_nt: TGTGCCAGCAGCTCCGGACTAGCGGGGGGGATGGAGACCCAGTACTTC
cdr3_aa: CASSSGLAGGMETQYF

d_call: TRBD2
v_call: TRBV19
clone_size: few
j_call: TRBJ2-2
cdr3_nt: TGTGCCACCCACCCCGCGGGGGGGCGCGCCACCGGGGAGCTGTTTTTT
cdr3_aa: CATHPAGGRATGELFF

d_call: TRBD1
v_call: TRBV5-1
clone_size: -
j_call: TRBJ2-7
cdr3_nt: TGCGCCAGCAGCCCGGGACAGGGGGGTGCCTACGAGCAGTACTTC
cdr3_aa: CASSPGQGGAYEQYF

d_call: -
v_call: TRBV19
clone_size: -
j_call: TRBJ2-3
cdr3_nt: TGTGCCAGTACGGGGTCCGATACGCAGTATTTT
cdr3_aa: CASTGSDTQYF

d_call: -
v_call: TRBV2
clone_size: -
j_call: TRBJ1-1
cdr3_nt: TGTGCCAGCGGCTTGGTAAACACTGAAGCTTTCTTT
cdr3_aa: CASGLVNTEAFF

d_call: TRBD2
v_call: TRBV3-1/TRBV3-2
clone_size: -
j_call: TRBJ2-2
cdr3_nt: TGTGCCAGCAGCCGCGGGGGGTTGTTCGCGAACACCGGGGAGCTGTTTTTT
cdr3_aa: CASSRGGLFANTGELFF

d_call: TRBD1
v_call: TRBV7-2
clone_size: -
j_call: TRBJ2-2
cdr3_nt: TGTGCCAGCAGCTTAGTCAGGGGGCGAACCGGGGAGCTGTTTTTT
cdr3_aa: CASSLVRGRTGELFF

d_call: TRBD2
v_call: TRBV27
clone_size: -
j_call: TRBJ2-1
cdr3_nt: TGTGCCAGCAGTTTTGGTGCTAGCGGGGGCCACAATGAGCAGTTCTTC
cdr3_aa: CASSFGASGGHNEQFF

d_call: TRBD1
v_call: TRBV18
clone_size: -
j_call: TRBJ1-2
cdr3_nt: TGTGCCAGCTCACCGGACAGGGGTTATGGCTACACCTTC
cdr3_aa: CASSPDRGYGYTF

d_call: TRBD1
v_call: TRBV19
clone_size: -
j_call: TRBJ1-2
cdr3_nt: TGTGCCAGTAGTCCTGGGACAGGGGCCACCTATGGCTACACCTTC
cdr3_aa: CASSPGTGATYGYTF

d_call: -
v_call: TRBV6-5
clone_size: -
j_call: TRBJ2-5
cdr3_nt: TGTGCCAGCATCGACAGGGGAGGGGAGACCCAGTACTTC
cdr3_aa: CASIDRGGETQYF

d_call: -
v_call: TRBV25-1
clone_size: -
j_call: TRBJ2-2
cdr3_nt: TGTGCCAGCATAGGACAAAACACCGGGGAGCTGTTTTTT
cdr3_aa: CASIGQNTGELFF

d_call: -
v_call: TRBV6-5
clone_size: once
j_call: TRBJ1-2
cdr3_nt: TGTGCCAGCAGTTGGACTGTAAAGGATGGCTACACCTTC
cdr3_aa: CASSWTVKDGYTF

d_call: TRBD2
v_call: TRBV9
clone_size: -
j_call: TRBJ2-5
cdr3_nt: TGTGCCAGCAGCGTAGTCAGCGGGGCGGGGGAGACCCAGTACTTC
cdr3_aa: CASSVVSGAGETQYF

d_call: TRBD1
v_call: TRBV7-3
clone_size: -
j_call: TRBJ2-3
cdr3_nt: TGTGCCAGCAGCCCACACAGGGGTGGCGCAGATACGCAGTATTTT
cdr3_aa: CASSPHRGGADTQYF

d_call: -
v_call: TRBV5-4
clone_size: once
j_call: TRBJ2-5
cdr3_nt: TGTGCCAGCAGCTTTCACAGGACGCGAGAGACCCAGTACTTC
cdr3_aa: CASSFHRTRETQYF

d_call: -
v_call: TRBV6-5
clone_size: -
j_call: TRBJ1-1
cdr3_nt: TGTGCCAGCAGCCGCAGGTTCGTGAACACTGAAGCTTTCTTT
cdr3_aa: CASSRRFVNTEAFF

d_call: -
v_call: TRBV19
clone_size: -
j_call: TRBJ1-5
cdr3_nt: TGTGCCAGTGGGGGCAGCTTATATCAGATGGCCCAGCATTTT
cdr3_aa: CASGGSLYQMAQHF

d_call: TRBD1
v_call: TRBV9
clone_size: -
j_call: TRBJ2-3
cdr3_nt: TGTGCCAGTGGGACAGGGGAGGAGGATACGCAGTATTTT
cdr3_aa: CASGTGEEDTQYF

d_call: TRBD1
v_call: TRBV28
clone_size: -
j_call: TRBJ2-7
cdr3_nt: TGTGCCAGCAGCCTACATGGACAGGCCAATACCTACGAGCAGTACTTC
cdr3_aa: CASSLHGQANTYEQYF

d_call: TRBD2
v_call: TRBV30
clone_size: -
j_call: TRBJ2-1
cdr3_nt: TGTGCCTGGAGTGTACTAGCGGCGCAGCGCAATGAGCAGTTCTTC
cdr3_aa: CAWSVLAAQRNEQFF

d_call: TRBD1
v_call: TRBV16
clone_size: -
j_call: TRBJ1-2
cdr3_nt: TGTGCCAGCAGTCCGGACAGGGACTATGGCTACACCTTC
cdr3_aa: CASSPDRDYGYTF